This section outlines one TCR beta chain sequence together with its context. The source of the sample is a study of blood T cell repertoires in COVID-19. The CDR3 loop spans 15 amino acids. The V gene end was trimmed by 3 bases and the J gene end by 6 bases; junction bases not matched to a gene: 6. Germline V gives CDR1 SGHTA, CDR2 FQGTGA. As processed by the authors: Quantification of nucleated cells was approximated via reference gene primer amplification. The table came from immunoSEQ multiplex PCR; TCRdb's copy has only in-frame clones and leaves some out. Clonal size and the V and J genes are those of that table, whereas D and trimming came from the DNA. This table holds approximately 400,000 clones, 70% to 90% found once.

Sequenced sample: peripheral blood. The chain couples TRBV7-3 to TRBJ2-1, with TRBD2 matching over 9 bases. This clonotype was obtained from a man in his forties or fifties with acute or convalescent COVID-19. CDR3 loop: CASSFPLAGINEQFF. CDR3 in DNA: TGTGCCAGCAGCTTTCCGCTAGCGGGGATCAATGAGCAGTTCTTC. Combining the CDR3 with reference TRBV7-3 and TRBJ2-1 gives the whole variable domain GAGVSQTPSNKVTEKGKYVELRCDPISGHTALYWYRQSLGQGPEFLIYFQGTGAADDSGLPNDRFFAVRPEGSVSTLKIQRTERGDSAVYLCASSFPLAGINEQFFGPGTRLTVL.